This record covers a single TCR beta chain. The CDR3 is made up of 14 amino acids. CDR1 is PRHDT, CDR2 FYEKMQ, per germline (reference sequence). The ends were cut back, 3 bases at V and 11 bases at J, with 17 bases in the middle. This sample is part of a study of cytomegalovirus exposure and HLA in healthy donors. The PCR made use of 60 Vbeta and 13 Jbeta primers. Repertoires were generated with immunoSEQ multiplex PCR, while TCRdb's copy carries only in-frame clones and drops some. The sample lists 160,000 or so clones, 70% to 75% occurring once. The receptor's source is a man aged 18 to 30 in good health and CMV-seropositive. J is TRBJ2-1 and V is TRBV13; tentatively, D is TRBD2 (6 bases). The sample was PBMCs. The CDR3 sequence is CASSFRDSNKKQFF. CDR3 sequence (DNA): TGTGCCAGCAGCTTCCGGGACTCTAACAAAAAGCAGTTCTTC.